A single sample is the source of the 22 T cell receptor beta chains below, sequenced in a study of T cells in Graves' hyperthyroidism and ophthalmopathy. Regions amplified from RNA transcripts were the TCR beta CDR3 regions. Researchers ran a first-round RT-PCR on the TCR CDR3 using the HTBI primer set. In TCRdb, the multiplex PCR reads were re-called with MiXCR into one record per CDR3 protein. The sample has around 620,000 distinct CDR3 sequences, 35% to 55% seen once. Sequencing was done on a sample of peripheral blood or thyroid tissue (not recorded which). These receptors were obtained from an adult woman with Graves' disease, either hyperthyroidism or ophthalmopathy (not recorded which).

The gene calls are TRBV4-1 and TRBJ2-2; 12 nucleotides align to TRBD2. Germline CDR1 reads MGHRA; CDR2 reads YSYEKL. Trimming cost V 1 base and J 5 bases; bases outside gene matches: 5. The CDR3 runs 17 residues. CDR3 bases: TGCGCCAGCAGCCAAGGACTAGCGGGAGTGACTACCGGGGAGCTGTTTTTT. It yields the protein CASSQGLAGVTTGELFF.

This rearrangement joins TRBV6-5 to TRBJ2-5, with TRBD2 as a possible D gene (6 bases). Trimming removed 7 bases from V and 1 base from J, with 19 bases in between. Germline-derived CDR1 and CDR2 are MNHEY and SVGAGI. The CDR3 contains 16 residues. The CDR3 sequence is CASTAGWVSPQETQYF. The CDR3 region has the DNA TGTGCCAGCACCGCGGGGTGGGTTTCCCCCCAAGAGACCCAGTACTTC.

The V call is TRBV6-5, the J call TRBJ2-2, with 9 bases that match TRBD1. The germline CDR1 and CDR2 sequences are MNHEY and SVGAGI. CDR3 length equals 15 residues. The J segment lost 6 bases and the V segment lost 4 bases, leaving 6 bases of the junction unmatched. The CDR3 sequence is CASSWPGQGAGELFF. CDR3 in DNA: TGTGCCAGCAGTTGGCCGGGACAGGGAGCCGGGGAGCTGTTTTTT.

The chain joins TRBV4-1 to TRBJ2-5, with D unclear. CDR3 length: 14 amino acids. Germline lookup yields CDR1 MGHRA and CDR2 YSYEKL. Trimming took 1 base from V and 3 from J, leaving 9 bases between them. This CDR3 is CASSQGLLKETQYF. In DNA form, the CDR3 reads TGCGCCAGCAGCCAAGGGCTGTTGAAAGAGACCCAGTACTTC.

The chain uses TRBV5-1 and TRBJ1-4; the D gene is possibly TRBD1 (5 bases). This CDR3 spans 13 amino acids. Germline-derived CDR1 and CDR2 are SGHRS and YFSETQ. Trimming stripped 5 bases from V and 10 bases from J, with 15 bases between. The CDR3 is CASRPGPGGKLFF. The CDR3 nucleotides are TGCGCCAGCAGGCCGGGACCGGGCGGAAAACTGTTTTTT.

The chain combines TRBV10-3 with TRBJ1-1; 8 nucleotides line up with TRBD1. This CDR3 contains 14 residues. V trimming: 7 bases; J trimming: 9 bases; junction bases outside the gene matches: 13. Germline V gives CDR1 ENHRY, CDR2 SYGVKD. The CDR3 spells CAIKETGEATKAFF. As DNA, the CDR3 is TGTGCCATCAAAGAGACAGGGGAGGCCACCAAAGCTTTCTTT.

Of note for this clonotype: The DNA is left out, because the CDR3 cannot be placed on it with certainty; the CDR3 is given as TCRdb lists it. The rearrangement joins TRBV25-1 to TRBJ1-6. The length of the CDR3 is 16 amino acids, counting both ends. Per germline, CDR1 MGHDK and CDR2 SYGVNS. The CDR3 protein is CACSARLQGSNSPLHF.

The chain has TRBV7-9 and TRBJ1-4; TRBD1 might be the D (6 bases). Trimming took 6 bases from V and 7 from J, leaving 15 bases between them. This CDR3 contains 14 residues. Germline loops: CDR1 SEHNR, CDR2 FQNEAQ (reference sequence). This CDR3 reads CASRPGTYFEKLFF. The CDR3 DNA reads TGTGCCAGCAGACCCGGGACATACTTTGAAAAACTGTTTTTT.

The genes are TRBV20-1 and TRBJ1-1; no definite D call. The V end was cut by 3 bases, the J end by 5 bases, with 10 bases between. The CDR3 spans 12 residues. Looked up from germline, CDR1 is DFQATT and CDR2 is SNEGSKA (reference sequence). The DNA of the CDR3 is TGCAGTGCTAGGATCGGAAGGACTGAAGCTTTCTTT. Translation: CSARIGRTEAFF.

This clonotype was recorded many times. The chain carries TRBV29-1 and TRBJ2-5, with 7 bases aligning to TRBD2. This CDR3 has 13 residues. The trim removed 3 bases at V and 5 bases at J, leaving 6 bases unmatched. Germline CDR1 reads SQVTM; CDR2 reads ANQGSEA. The CDR3 loop is CSVEAGVGETQYF. CDR3 bases: TGCAGCGTTGAGGCGGGAGTAGGGGAGACCCAGTACTTC.

The count of this clonotype is one. The V call is TRBV7-9, the J call TRBJ2-6; D call uncertain. Trimming removed 3 bases from V and 0 bases from J, with 12 bases in between. Germline V gives CDR1 SEHNR, CDR2 FQNEAQ (reference sequence). This CDR3 is built from 17 residues. For the CDR3, the DNA is TGTGCCAGCAGCTTCCCCGCCTCATTCTCTGGGGCCAACGTCCTGACTTTC. Residues: CASSFPASFSGANVLTF.

This rearrangement joins TRBV7-9 to TRBJ2-3; 7 nucleotides match TRBD1. V lost 6 bases, J lost 4 bases, and 7 bases stayed unmatched. CDR3 length equals 14 residues. CDR1 SEHNR and CDR2 FQNEAQ come from the germline V gene (reference sequence). The CDR3 region is CASRKQGMADTQYF. DNA of the CDR3: TGTGCCAGCAGGAAACAGGGGATGGCAGATACGCAGTATTTT.

J is TRBJ2-7 and V is TRBV20-1; 10 bases line up with TRBD2. V shed 2 bases, J shed 3 bases, and the junction held 4 bases outside the gene matches. Germline V gene sequence: CDR1 DFQATT, CDR2 SNEGSKA (reference sequence). This CDR3 region has 14 residues. The CDR3 loop is CSARLAGDHYEQYF. The CDR3 region has the DNA TGCAGTGCTAGACTAGCGGGGGATCACTACGAGCAGTACTTC.

At least ten counts were recorded for this clonotype. The gene calls are TRBV6-6 and TRBJ2-5; D unresolved. Per the germline V gene, CDR1 is MNHNY and CDR2 is SVGAGI (reference sequence). The CDR3 is made up of 12 amino acids. V shed 7 bases and J shed 2 bases, with 8 bases lying between them. In DNA form, the CDR3 reads TGTGCCAGCATGAGACCACAAGAGACCCAGTACTTC. Translating it yields CASMRPQETQYF.

The V and J genes are TRBV7-9 and TRBJ1-5; 7 nucleotides line up with TRBD1. The germline V gene encodes CDR1 SEHNR and CDR2 FQNEAQ (reference sequence). CDR3 length: 15 residues. The ends lost 5 bases at V and 11 bases at J; junction bases unmatched: 15. The CDR3, as DNA: TGTGCCAGCAGCGCGTACAGGGGCAAACAAGAGACCCAGCATTTT. Translating it yields CASSAYRGKQETQHF.

This clonotype has only a few counts. The chain links TRBV18 to TRBJ1-4, with D hard to call. The CDR3 length is 15 residues. Germline V gene sequence: CDR1 KGHSH, CDR2 LQKENI. V was pared by 2 bases and J by 0 bases, with 7 bases between. The CDR3 is CASSPTVATNEKLFF. For the CDR3, the DNA is TGTGCCAGCTCACCAACGGTTGCAACTAATGAAAAACTGTTTTTT.

This clonotype turned up a few times. V is TRBV29-1 and J is TRBJ1-1; no definite D call. The V gene lost 1 base and the J gene lost 5 bases, with 11 bases spanning the gap. This CDR3 is 13 amino acids long. Germline lookup yields CDR1 SQVTM and CDR2 ANQGSEA. This CDR3 is CSVEAVWGTEAFF. For the CDR3, the DNA is TGCAGCGTTGAAGCCGTCTGGGGTACTGAAGCTTTCTTT.

The chain combines TRBV2 with TRBJ2-3, with 8 bases lining up with TRBD2. The V and J ends lost 4 bases and 1 base, in that order; junction bases with no gene match: 4. The CDR3 is 15 amino acids. Germline values: CDR1 SNHLY, CDR2 FYNNEI. CDR3 protein: CASSGASGRTDTQYF. The CDR3 DNA reads TGTGCCAGCAGTGGGGCTAGCGGGCGCACAGATACGCAGTATTTT.

The J gene is TRBJ2-5, the V gene TRBV2; 8 bases match TRBD2. Losses at the gene ends were 10 bases for V and 5 bases for J; bases not matched to a gene: 6. The CDR3 spans 12 residues. CDR1 is SNHLY, CDR2 FYNNEI, per germline. The CDR3 sequence is CAIQRGRETQYF. CDR3 DNA sequence: TGTGCCATCCAGCGGGGGCGGGAGACCCAGTACTTC.

This sequence joins TRBV7-9 and TRBJ2-7, with 8 bases lining up with TRBD2. This CDR3 region has 15 residues. The germline CDR1 and CDR2 sequences are SEHNR and FQNEAQ (reference sequence). The ends lost 5 bases at V and 8 bases at J; junction bases unmatched: 14. Written as DNA, the CDR3 is TGTGCCAGCAGCCCGGGAGGGGCAACCAGGGCCAAGCAGTACTTC. This encodes CASSPGGATRAKQYF.

This chain connects TRBV2 to TRBJ1-5; TRBD1 matches at 8 bases. The ends lost 2 bases at V and 11 bases at J; junction bases unmatched: 2. The CDR3 covers 12 residues. Germline V gives CDR1 SNHLY, CDR2 FYNNEI. DNA of the CDR3: TGTGCCAGCAGTGAAACAGGGGGATCCCAGCATTTT. Residues: CASSETGGSQHF. Supplemented by reference TRBV2 and TRBJ1-5, the full variable domain reads EPEVTQTPSHQVTQMGQEVILRCVPISNHLYFYWYRQILGQKVEFLVSFYNNEISEKSEIFDDQFSVERPDGSNFTLKIRSTKLEDSAMYFCASSETGGSQHFGDGTRLSIL.

There are a few counts of this clonotype. The CDR3: CATSRVKGANEKLFF. CDR3 bases: TGTGCCACCAGCAGAGTAAAGGGGGCTAATGAAAAACTGTTTTTT. V usage is TRBV15 and J usage is TRBJ1-4; TRBD1 is a possible D gene (6 bases). This CDR3 is built from 15 residues. Germline CDR1 LNHNV, CDR2 YYDKDF (reference sequence). V gave up 1 base and J gave up 3 bases, with 9 bases separating them. The full variable domain, completed using reference TRBV15 and TRBJ1-4, is DAMVIQNPRYQVTQFGKPVTLSCSQTLNHNVMYWYQQKSSQAPKLLFHYYDKDFNNEADTPDNFQSRRPNTSFCFLDIRSPGLGDTAMYLCATSRVKGANEKLFFGSGTQLSVL.